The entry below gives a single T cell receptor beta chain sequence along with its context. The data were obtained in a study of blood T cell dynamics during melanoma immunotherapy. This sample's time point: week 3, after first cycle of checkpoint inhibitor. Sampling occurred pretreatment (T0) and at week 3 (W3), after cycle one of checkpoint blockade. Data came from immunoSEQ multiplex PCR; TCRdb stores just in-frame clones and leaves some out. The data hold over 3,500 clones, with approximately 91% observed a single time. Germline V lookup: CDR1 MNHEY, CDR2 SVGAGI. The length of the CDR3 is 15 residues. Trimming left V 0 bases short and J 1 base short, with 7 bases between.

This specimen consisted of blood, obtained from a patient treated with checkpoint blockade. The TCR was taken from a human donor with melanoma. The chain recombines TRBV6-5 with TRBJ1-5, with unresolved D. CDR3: CASSYSSRSNQPQHF. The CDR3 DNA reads TGTGCCAGCAGTTACTCGAGCAGAAGCAATCAGCCCCAGCATTTT.